Listed here are 20 T cell receptor beta chains from one sample, sequenced in a study of T-cell reconstitution after alpha-beta-depleted transplantation in children. As it was prepared, the TCRbeta library received unique molecular identifiers. Using its own MiXCR run on the PCR reads, TCRdb lists one record per CDR3 protein. The table includes 98,000 or so distinct CDR3 sequences, 20% to 25% detected once. This specimen was PBMCs, taken before TCRalphabeta/CD19-depleted stem cell transplant. The receptors derive from a boy aged 2-9 years with acute lymphoblastic leukemia, due to receive a stem cell transplant.

The chain joins TRBV5-1 to TRBJ1-1; 10 bases are shared with TRBD1. Germline CDR1 reads SGHRS; CDR2 reads YFSETQ. CDR3 size: 15 residues. The ends lost 4 bases at V and 6 bases at J; junction bases unmatched: 9. CDR3 in DNA: TGCGCCAGCAGCCTGGGACAGGGGTGGTTGGCTGAAGCTTTCTTT. Its translation: CASSLGQGWLAEAFF.

The V gene is TRBV5-1, the J gene TRBJ1-1; D is undetermined. Trimming cost V 4 bases and J 6 bases, with 13 bases left between them. Germline values: CDR1 SGHRS, CDR2 YFSETQ. The CDR3 is 13 residues long. The CDR3 spells CASSEFGVAEAFF. Here the CDR3 DNA reads TGCGCCAGCAGCGAGTTTGGAGTGGCTGAAGCTTTCTTT.

The chain carries TRBV7-7 and TRBJ2-3; D may be TRBD2 (6 bases). With 5 bases removed from V and 4 bases from J, the gap between germline ends came to 19 bases. The V gene's germline CDR1 is SSHAT and CDR2 FNYEAQ (reference sequence). There are 16 residues in the CDR3. CDR3 coding DNA: TGTGCCAGCAGCCCACTATCCGGGAGTGTCGCAGATACGCAGTATTTT. This codes for CASSPLSGSVADTQYF.

This clonotype was observed a few times. The CDR3 reads CASSISGIYYEQYF. CDR3 nucleotides: TGTGCCAGCAGTATAAGCGGGATTTACTACGAGCAGTACTTC. The chain has TRBV6-1 and TRBJ2-7, with 7 bases fitting TRBD2. This CDR3 is built from 14 residues. CDR1 and CDR2 (germline): MNHNS, SASEGT. V lost 5 bases to trimming and J lost 3 bases; unmatched junction nucleotides: 7.

This clonotype was seen only a few times. V is TRBV14 and J is TRBJ2-3; the match to TRBD2 covers 8 bases. This CDR3 region has 16 residues. V lost 0 bases to trimming and J lost 4 bases; unmatched junction nucleotides: 6. Germline lookup yields CDR1 SGHDN and CDR2 FVKESK. The CDR3, as DNA: TGTGCCAGCAGCCAAGATCTGTTACTAGCGGCAGATACGCAGTATTTT. Residues: CASSQDLLLAADTQYF.

This clonotype was found a few times. V usage is TRBV24-1 and J usage is TRBJ2-5; a possible D gene is TRBD1 (6 bases). The CDR3 runs to 17 residues. Germline V gene sequence: CDR1 KGHDR, CDR2 SFDVKD. The germline V and J ends were trimmed by 7 bases and 3 bases, with 23 bases remaining between them. DNA for the CDR3: TGTGCCACCAGCGGAACCTCCGCCGGGACAAAGAAAGAGACCCAGTACTTC. Translating it yields CATSGTSAGTKKETQYF.

The V gene is TRBV5-6, the J gene TRBJ2-3, with D unresolved. Trimming shortened V by 3 bases and J by 6 bases, and 8 bases separated the two germline ends. Germline V gives CDR1 SGHDT, CDR2 YYEEEE. The CDR3 has 12 residues. CDR3 DNA sequence: TGTGCCAGCAGCTACGTAGGGGATACGCAGTATTTT. Encoded protein: CASSYVGDTQYF.

The V and J genes are TRBV20-1 and TRBJ2-1, with no clear D. Germline assignment: CDR1 DFQATT and CDR2 SNEGSKA (reference sequence). V dropped 5 bases and J dropped 6 bases, with 14 bases sitting between them. The CDR3 consists of 13 residues. CDR3: CSADATRGNEQFF. CDR3 DNA sequence: TGCAGTGCTGACGCGACCCGCGGCAATGAGCAGTTCTTC.

This clonotype was seen only once. CDR3 DNA sequence: TGCAGTGCTAGAGAGCTAGGGGGCGGTATTGAAAAACTGTTTTTT. Amino acids: CSARELGGGIEKLFF. V usage is TRBV20-1 and J usage is TRBJ1-4; 7 bases line up with TRBD1. V lost 0 bases and J lost 7; bases outside the gene matches: 8. Germline V gene sequence: CDR1 DFQATT, CDR2 SNEGSKA (reference sequence). The CDR3 is 15 residues long.

The chain links TRBV11-2 to TRBJ2-1, with D perhaps matching TRBD2 (5 bases). The CDR3 runs 16 residues. With 2 bases removed from V and 4 bases from J, the gap between germline ends came to 15 bases. Germline lookup yields CDR1 SGHAT and CDR2 FQNNGV. The CDR3 region is CASSLLTSGVYNEQFF. CDR3 DNA sequence: TGTGCCAGCAGCTTATTAACGAGCGGAGTGTACAATGAGCAGTTCTTC.

Comment on this clonotype: A junction boundary mismatches the germline segment, possibly from a read error. The chain joins TRBV28 to TRBJ2-2; tentative D call: TRBD1 (6 bases). CDR3 size: 16 residues. The V gene's germline CDR1 is MDHEN and CDR2 SYDVKM. CDR3 loop: CASSYREKSLTGELFF. The CDR3 coding sequence is TGTGCCAGCAGTTACAGGGAAAAAAGCTTAACCGGGGAGCTTTTTTTT.

This clonotype was observed a few times. One end of the junction varies from germline; a read error may be responsible. The chain joins TRBV5-1 to TRBJ2-5; 9 bases map to TRBD1. This CDR3 region has 16 residues. Germline values: CDR1 SGHRS, CDR2 YFSETQ. The CDR3 DNA sequence: TGCGCCAGCGGCTTTAGACAGGGGGGGAACCAAGAGACCCAGTACTTC. Amino acid sequence: CASGFRQGGNQETQYF.

This clonotype showed up just a few times. The CDR3 spells CASSFESGSGYTQYF. The CDR3 coding sequence is TGTGCCAGCAGCTTCGAAAGCGGGAGTGGGTATACGCAGTATTTT. The V gene is TRBV7-2, the J gene TRBJ2-3; TRBD2 matches at 8 bases. J was trimmed by 7 bases and V by 3 bases; bases with no gene match: 9. Germline V gene sequence: CDR1 SGHTA, CDR2 FQGNSA. The CDR3 consists of 15 residues.

This clonotype was seen many times. The chain is built from TRBV29-1 and TRBJ2-7, with no clear D. Germline CDR1 and CDR2: SQVTM and ANQGSEA. The V gene lost 4 bases and the J gene lost 3 bases, with 22 bases spanning the gap. This CDR3 spans 16 amino acids. The CDR3 DNA follows: TGCAGCGTTGCCGTATCCCCCCGGACGCGGAACTACGAGCAGTACTTC. It translates to CSVAVSPRTRNYEQYF.

The chain combines TRBV7-2 with TRBJ2-1; unclear D gene. V was trimmed by 4 bases and J by 4 bases, leaving 8 bases between them. The CDR3 loop spans 13 amino acids. Per the germline V gene, CDR1 is SGHTA and CDR2 is FQGNSA. DNA of the CDR3: TGTGCCAGCAGCTCCGTCGGGTACAATGAGCAGTTCTTC. This encodes CASSSVGYNEQFF.

A word on this clonotype: The junction does not match germline at one end; this may be a read error. CDR3 DNA: TGTGCCAGCAGCAACGACAGCTATGGCGACACCTTC. This sequence encodes CASSNDSYGDTF. The rearrangement uses TRBV12-3 or TRBV12-4 and TRBJ1-2; D is perhaps TRBD1 (5 bases). The CDR3 is 12 amino acids.

The V and J genes are TRBV12-3 or TRBV12-4 and TRBJ1-5, with D possibly matching TRBD1 (5 bases). CDR3 size: 12 residues. The V and J ends lost 3 bases and 7 bases respectively, with 7 bases between them. CDR3 sequence (DNA): TGTGCCAGCAGTTTCGGACACCAGCCCCAGCATTTT. Amino acid sequence: CASSFGHQPQHF.

The J gene is TRBJ2-1, the V gene TRBV20-1; 7 bases map to TRBD2. Germline V CDR1 and CDR2: DFQATT, SNEGSKA (reference sequence). Losses at the gene ends were 2 bases for V and 5 bases for J; bases not matched to a gene: 12. This CDR3 is 16 amino acids long. The DNA of the CDR3 is TGCAGTGCTAGATCTCCTAGCGGAGGGGCCAACAATGAGCAGTTCTTC. It specifies CSARSPSGGANNEQFF.

The chain uses TRBV28 and TRBJ2-7; 8 nucleotides agree with TRBD1. CDR3 length equals 14 residues. The V gene's germline CDR1 is MDHEN and CDR2 SYDVKM. The J segment lost 2 bases and the V segment lost 6 bases, leaving 6 bases of the junction unmatched. The CDR3 DNA is TGTGCCAGCAGAACAGGGGGTGAAGCCTACGAGCAGTACTTC. Translated, it gives CASRTGGEAYEQYF.

The table lists this clonotype with a few counts. The V gene is TRBV2, the J gene TRBJ2-1, with a possible D match to TRBD2 (6 bases). V dropped 8 bases and J dropped 9 bases, with 17 bases sitting between them. Germline lookup yields CDR1 SNHLY and CDR2 FYNNEI. This CDR3 contains 13 residues. CDR3 sequence (DNA): TGTGCCAGCGGAGGGGACCACTTCGGTGAGCAGTTCTTC. The encoded protein is CASGGDHFGEQFF.